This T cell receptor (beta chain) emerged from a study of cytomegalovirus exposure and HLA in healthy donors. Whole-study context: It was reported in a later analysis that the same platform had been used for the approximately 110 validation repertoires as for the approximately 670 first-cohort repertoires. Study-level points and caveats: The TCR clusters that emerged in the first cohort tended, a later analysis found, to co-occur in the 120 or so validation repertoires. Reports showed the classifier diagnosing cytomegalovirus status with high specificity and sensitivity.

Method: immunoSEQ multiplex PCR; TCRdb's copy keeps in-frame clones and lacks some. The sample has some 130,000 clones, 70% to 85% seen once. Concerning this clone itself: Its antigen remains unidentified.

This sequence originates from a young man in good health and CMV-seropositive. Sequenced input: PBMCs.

CDR3 amino acids: CAIRAARGRDTQYF. The CDR3 DNA follows: TGTGCCATCAGGGCAGCCAGGGGACGGGATACGCAGTATTTT. The J gene is TRBJ2-3, the V gene TRBV10-3; D is possibly TRBD1 (6 bases). Trimming removed 6 bases at V and 6 bases at J, with 16 bases between. This CDR3 has 14 residues. Germline assignment: CDR1 ENHRY and CDR2 SYGVKD.